The clone carrying this TCR beta chain came up once. The data belong to a study of shared clonotypes between healthy human individuals. Over several immunoSEQ plates, each subset's genomic DNA was distributed in even portions. Profiled with immunoSEQ multiplex PCR; TCRdb holds only in-frame clones, not every one. The data hold 470,000 or so clones, with around 80% observed a single time. The CDR3 contains 17 residues. V lost 6 bases to trimming and J lost 0 bases; unmatched junction nucleotides: 12. Per germline, CDR1 SGHRS and CDR2 YFSETQ. Sequencing was done on a sample of PBMCs. The sequence was collected from a middle-aged woman in good health. Some clones in this sample may be carry-over from other donors' samples. The V and J genes are TRBV5-1 and TRBJ2-5; 9 bases fit TRBD2. CDR3 nucleotide sequence: TGCGCCAGCAAACCCGGGACTAGCCTTTCGTACCAAGAGACCCAGTACTTC. Its translation is CASKPGTSLSYQETQYF.